The rows below give T cell receptor beta chains drawn from one sample of a study of blood T cell repertoires in COVID-19. Repertoires were generated with immunoSEQ multiplex PCR, while TCRdb's copy carries only in-frame clones and drops some. The data contain about 190,000 clones, 79% of them singletons. Input material: peripheral blood. The receptors here all came from a man aged 60 to 75 with active or convalescent COVID-19. The CDR3 runs from the conserved cysteine through the conserved F or W. A D gene is named only where the DNA matches it firmly. Part of the rows lack a size; the others show once, few, many or a class for expanded clones.

NA,TRBJ2-7,NA,TRBV10-3,TGTGCCATCAGTGATAGGCAGGGGGAGGTAATGGGGTTC,CAISDRQGEVMGF
few,TRBJ2-4,NA,TRBV2,TGTGCCAGCAGTGAAATAGTAGTTCGTCAGTACTTC,CASSEIVVRQYF
NA,TRBJ2-3,NA,TRBV6-5,TGTGCCAGCAGTTCCCCGTCCGGAGGAGAAGATACGCAGTATTTT,CASSSPSGGEDTQYF
once,TRBJ2-1,NA,TRBV19,TGTGCCACGGTGGTCAAGTTCTTC,CATVVKFF
few,TRBJ2-7,TRBD2,TRBV2,TGTGCCAGCAGTGACCTTATACGGACTAGCGAGCTCTACGAGCAGTACTTC,CASSDLIRTSELYEQYF
NA,TRBJ2-7,NA,TRBV11-2,TGTGCCAGCAGCTTAGGGGCAGCCTACGAGCAGTACTTC,CASSLGAAYEQYF
NA,TRBJ2-5,TRBD2,TRBV5-1,TGCGCCAGCAAACCGGGACTAGCGGAAGAGACCCAGTACTTC,CASKPGLAEETQYF
NA,TRBJ1-2,TRBD1,TRBV18,TGTGCCAGCTCCCCGGGACAGAACTATGGCTACACCTTC,CASSPGQNYGYTF
NA,TRBJ2-1,NA,TRBV5-1,TGCGCCAGCAGCCCGGGTCCCGGGGTCAATGAGCAGTTCTTC,CASSPGPGVNEQFF
NA,TRBJ2-7,TRBD2,TRBV7-2,TGTGCCAGCAGCTTTTCGCGGGGGGACAACTACGAGCAGTACTTC,CASSFSRGDNYEQYF
NA,TRBJ2-7,TRBD2,TRBV5-4,TGTGCCAGCAGCTTAGCTCCAGCGGGAGTGCAGGAGCAGTACTTC,CASSLAPAGVQEQYF
NA,TRBJ1-2,NA,TRBV9,TGTGCCAGCAGCGTAAGGGAGGAGGGCTATGGCTACACCTTC,CASSVREEGYGYTF
NA,TRBJ2-4,TRBD2,TRBV7-2,TGTGCCAGCAGCTTAGGAGCTAGCGGGACTCTAGCCAAAAACATTCAGTACTTC,CASSLGASGTLAKNIQYF
few,TRBJ1-2,NA,TRBV7-6,TGTGCCAGCAGCTCCCTACAGGGTAGCCCACTCACCTTC,CASSSLQGSPLTF
NA,TRBJ2-1,TRBD2,TRBV27,TGTGCCAGCAGTTTATATCCCCCGGCGGGAGGACCCTACAATGAGCAGTTCTTC,CASSLYPPAGGPYNEQFF
NA,TRBJ2-2,NA,TRBV18,TGTGCCAGCTCACCACTGGACAACGGGAACACCGGGGAGCTGTTTTTT,CASSPLDNGNTGELFF
NA,TRBJ2-1,TRBD2,TRBV11-3,TGTGCCAGCAGCTTAGAGGTCCGGGAGGGCCAGGATGAGCAGTTCTTC,CASSLEVREGQDEQFF
NA,TRBJ2-5,TRBD2,TRBV5-4,TGTGCCAGCAGCCCCGGGGCTAGCGGGAGATTCGGGACCCAGTACTTC,CASSPGASGRFGTQYF
NA,TRBJ2-7,NA,TRBV3-1/TRBV3-2,TGTGCCAGCAGCCAAGTTCGGGAAAGGGCTCGGTCCTACGAGCAGTACTTC,CASSQVRERARSYEQYF
NA,TRBJ2-3,NA,TRBV7-9,TGTGCCACCGACCGGGACTCAACAGATACGCAGTATTTT,CATDRDSTDTQYF
once,TRBJ2-6,TRBD2,TRBV4-2,TGTGCCAGCAGCCAAGATAGCGGGAGGGTTGGCTTTGGGGCCAACGTCCTGACTTTC,CASSQDSGRVGFGANVLTF
NA,TRBJ1-5,NA,TRBV7-3,TGTGCCAGCAGCTTAACAGGGAGACAGCCCCAGCATTTT,CASSLTGRQPQHF
NA,TRBJ1-3,NA,TRBV7-9,TGTGCCACCTCGCGGGTCCAGGCTGGAAACACCATATATTTT,CATSRVQAGNTIYF
NA,TRBJ2-7,NA,TRBV5-4,TGTGCCAGCAGCTTGAGGAGTCCGAACTACGAGCAGTACTTC,CASSLRSPNYEQYF
NA,TRBJ1-5,NA,TRBV6-2/TRBV6-3,TGTGCCAGCAGTTACTCGGCAGGGGTGAGCAATCAGCCCCAGCATTTT,CASSYSAGVSNQPQHF
NA,TRBJ1-3,NA,TRBV20-1,TGCAGCGCAGGGGACGGAAACACCATATATTTT,CSAGDGNTIYF
few,TRBJ1-6,NA,TRBV7-8,TGTGCCAGCAGCTTACACGGGAATTCACCCCTCCACTTT,CASSLHGNSPLHF
NA,TRBJ2-1,TRBD2,TRBV9,TGTGCCAGCAGCGTAGAACTAGCGGGGGGGAGCTCCTACAATGAGCAGTTCTTC,CASSVELAGGSSYNEQFF
medium-sized,TRBJ2-7,TRBD1,TRBV19,TGTGCCAGTAGTCCGGGACAGGGGGGCTACTACGAGCAGTACTTC,CASSPGQGGYYEQYF
once,TRBJ2-2,NA,TRBV5-4,TGTGCCAGCAGCTTCCGTTCGCGGCCTCCGTACACCGGGGAGCTGTTTTTT,CASSFRSRPPYTGELFF
NA,TRBJ1-1,NA,TRBV20-1,TGCAGTGCTACCGATCCCAGGGGAGCTTTCTTT,CSATDPRGAFF